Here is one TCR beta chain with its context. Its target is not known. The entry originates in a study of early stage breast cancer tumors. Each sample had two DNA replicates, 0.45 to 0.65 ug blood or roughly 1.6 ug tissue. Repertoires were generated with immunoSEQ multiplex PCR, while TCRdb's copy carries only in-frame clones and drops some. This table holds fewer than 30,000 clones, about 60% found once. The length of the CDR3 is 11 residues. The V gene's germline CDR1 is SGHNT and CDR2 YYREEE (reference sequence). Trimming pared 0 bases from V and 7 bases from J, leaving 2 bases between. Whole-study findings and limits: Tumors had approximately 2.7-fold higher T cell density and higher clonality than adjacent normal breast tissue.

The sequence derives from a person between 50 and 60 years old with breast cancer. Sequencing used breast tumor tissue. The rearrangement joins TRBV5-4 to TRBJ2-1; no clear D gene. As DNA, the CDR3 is TGTGCCAGCAGCTTGGAGAATGAGCAGTTCTTC. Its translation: CASSLENEQFF.